What follows are 32 T cell receptor beta chains derived from one specimen sequenced in a study of brain metastases from non-small cell lung cancer. Here immunoSEQ multiplex PCR was the method, and the copy in TCRdb shows in-frame clones only, minus some. The sample shows 1,500 to 2,000 clones, about four fifths of them seen only once. Sequencing used tumor-adjacent normal tissue. Receptor source: a donor over 35 with non-small cell lung cancer.

There are a few counts of this clone. The chain couples TRBV30 to TRBJ2-3, with unresolved D. Germline assignment: CDR1 GTSNPN and CDR2 SVGIG (reference sequence). V dropped 0 bases and J dropped 7 bases, with 11 bases sitting between them. The CDR3 contains 13 residues. DNA of the CDR3: TGTGCCTGGAGTGTACGGCAAGCGAATACGCAGTATTTT. It specifies CAWSVRQANTQYF.

In its sample, this clone ranks as large (0.1 to 1%). The same CDR3 arises from other DNA sequences in this sample as well. The chain joins TRBV19 to TRBJ2-3; D unclear. The CDR3 is made up of 14 amino acids. CDR1 LNHDA and CDR2 SQIVND come from the germline V gene (reference sequence). V shed 1 base and J shed 6 bases, with 11 bases lying between them. For the CDR3, the DNA is TGTGCCAGTAGTATAGCGGGCTCCGAGGATACGCAGTATTTT. Protein product: CASSIAGSEDTQYF.

The chain employs TRBV28 and TRBJ1-5, with D perhaps TRBD1 (6 bases). Germline loops: CDR1 MDHEN, CDR2 SYDVKM. The CDR3 covers 20 residues. Trimming took off 7 bases at V and 2 bases at J, with 30 bases between the two ends. DNA of the CDR3: TGTGCCAGCACCCCAGGGGAGAGGAGTCGGGGGCCCCTAGGCAATCAGCCCCAGCATTTT. This encodes CASTPGERSRGPLGNQPQHF.

The chain couples TRBV4-3 to TRBJ1-2; 12 nucleotides agree with TRBD1. This CDR3 is 17 amino acids long. After removal of 3 bases from V and 4 bases from J, the junction contained 9 bases not matched to a gene. Germline assignment: CDR1 LGHNA and CDR2 YSLEER. The CDR3 DNA reads as TGCGCCAGCAGCCAGGAACTTGGGACAGGGGGCCTCTATGGCTACACCTTC. Translating it yields CASSQELGTGGLYGYTF.

This chain uses TRBV6-5 with TRBJ2-1; D is unresolved. The CDR3 covers 13 residues. Trimming stripped 6 bases from V and 3 bases from J, with 9 bases between. CDR1 MNHEY and CDR2 SVGAGI come from the germline V gene. The CDR3 region is CASSPRIYNEQFF. In DNA form, the CDR3 reads TGTGCCAGCAGCCCCAGGATCTACAATGAGCAGTTCTTC.

This rearrangement joins TRBV5-6 to TRBJ2-1; D is unresolved. CDR1 is SGHDT, CDR2 YYEEEE, per germline. CDR3 length equals 15 residues. V dropped 0 bases and J dropped 4 bases, with 11 bases sitting between them. The CDR3 reads CASSLGSLWYNEQFF. The CDR3, as DNA: TGTGCCAGCAGCTTGGGGAGTTTGTGGTACAATGAGCAGTTCTTC.

Of note for this clone: A much more abundant neighbour one base away suggests this may be a read error. The sample holds other DNA sequences that translate to the same CDR3. The chain has TRBV28 and TRBJ1-2; D not certain. The CDR3 is 15 amino acids. Germline CDR1 reads MDHEN; CDR2 reads SYDVKM. Trimming pared 1 base from V and 4 bases from J, leaving 13 bases between. Here the CDR3 DNA reads TGTGCCAGCAGTTTATTCTTGGGATTGTTCTATGGCTACACCTTC. Protein sequence: CASSLFLGLFYGYTF.

This clone occurred a few times. V gene TRBV2 combines with J gene TRBJ2-2; 12 positions agree with TRBD2. Germline lookup yields CDR1 SNHLY and CDR2 FYNNEI. V lost 6 bases and J lost 2; bases outside the gene matches: 4. The CDR3 consists of 16 residues. The CDR3, as DNA: TGTGCCAGCAGAGGGACTAGCGGGTTTAACACCGGGGAGCTGTTTTTT. This gives the protein CASRGTSGFNTGELFF.

The chain recombines TRBV6-5 with TRBJ2-7; 8 bases line up with TRBD1. Trimming took 6 bases from V and 6 from J; bases not matched to a gene: 10. CDR3 size: 14 residues. The V gene's germline CDR1 is MNHEY and CDR2 SVGAGI. CDR3 sequence (DNA): TGTGCCAGCAGACCACCAAGGACAGGGCCCGAGCAGTACTTC. The encoded protein is CASRPPRTGPEQYF.

In its sample, this clone was seen once. The chain has TRBV7-2 and TRBJ1-6; 10 bases match TRBD1. Germline V CDR1 and CDR2: SGHTA, FQGNSA. V lost 3 bases and J lost 9; bases outside the gene matches: 5. The CDR3 length is 15 residues. CDR3 nucleotide sequence: TGTGCCAGCAGCTTTAAAGGACAGGGGGTTTCACCCCTCCACTTT. Its translation is CASSFKGQGVSPLHF.

V usage is TRBV28 and J usage is TRBJ2-7; no clear D. The CDR3 has 11 amino acids. CDR1 is MDHEN, CDR2 SYDVKM, per germline. V shed 1 base and J shed 3 bases, with 1 base lying between them. The CDR3 DNA is TGTGCCAGCAGTTTATACTACGAGCAGTACTTC. It is translated as CASSLYYEQYF.

Concerning this clone itself: Distinct nucleotide sequences in the sample also encode this CDR3. V usage is TRBV2 and J usage is TRBJ2-7, with 7 bases fitting TRBD1. From germline, CDR1 is SNHLY and CDR2 FYNNEI. With V trimmed by 6 bases and J by 0 bases, 5 bases remained unmatched. The CDR3 is made up of 14 amino acids. CDR3 in amino acids: CASRTGPSSYEQYF. CDR3 in DNA: TGTGCCAGCAGGACAGGGCCAAGCTCCTACGAGCAGTACTTC.

This chain joins TRBV7-2 and TRBJ2-7; 8 positions match TRBD2. V shed 4 bases and J 5 bases; nucleotides not matched to a gene: 16. CDR1 is SGHTA and CDR2 is FQGNSA in the germline V gene. CDR3 size: 17 residues. Written as DNA, the CDR3 is TGTGCCAGCAGCTCAGACCGAGCGGGAGTATATATCAACGAGCAGTACTTC. This sequence encodes CASSSDRAGVYINEQYF.

As DNA, the CDR3 is TGTGCCAGCAGTCCCGCCGGGACAGGGTACACAGATACGCAGTATTTT. This translates into CASSPAGTGYTDTQYF. The chain combines TRBV28 with TRBJ2-3, with 9 bases matching TRBD1. In germline, CDR1 is MDHEN, CDR2 SYDVKM. The V gene end was trimmed by 5 bases and the J gene end by 2 bases; junction bases not matched to a gene: 8. This CDR3 has 16 amino acids.

The J gene is TRBJ2-1, the V gene TRBV7-3; 8 positions match TRBD2. The J segment lost 4 bases and the V segment lost 5 bases, leaving 7 bases of the junction unmatched. The CDR3 has 15 amino acids. Germline V gene lookup returns CDR1 SGHTA and CDR2 FQGTGA. This CDR3 is CASSHTSGPYNEQFF. CDR3 in DNA: TGTGCCAGCAGCCATACTAGCGGACCTTACAATGAGCAGTTCTTC.

In its sample, this clone was seen a few times. The chain recombines TRBV28 with TRBJ1-3, with a tentative D call TRBD1 (5 bases). Germline V lookup: CDR1 MDHEN, CDR2 SYDVKM. The CDR3 spans 16 residues. V dropped 5 bases and J dropped 0 bases, with 14 bases sitting between them. Written as DNA, the CDR3 is TGTGCCAGCAGTCCACATGAGGGGTACTCTGGAAACACCATATATTTT. It codes for CASSPHEGYSGNTIYF.

CDR3 coding DNA: TGTGCCACCAAAGACGAACTGGAGACCCAGTACTTC. This sequence encodes CATKDELETQYF. The chain uses TRBV24-1 and TRBJ2-5; no clear D. The length of the CDR3 is 12 residues. Deletions cut 8 bases from V and 5 bases from J, with 11 bases between. The V gene's germline CDR1 is KGHDR and CDR2 SFDVKD.

The genes are TRBV21-1 and TRBJ2-7; the tabulated D call, TRBD1, remains unverified against the DNA. TRBV21-1 is an annotated pseudogene. The CDR3 spans 19 residues. DNA of the CDR3: TGTGCCAGCTTCCTTAGTCCAACTCAAACCAGGGGGCCCCTCTACGAGCAGTACTTC. It yields the protein CASFLSPTQTRGPLYEQYF.

The gene calls are TRBV9 and TRBJ1-1; 8 bases are a match to TRBD1. V lost 1 base and J lost 4; bases outside the gene matches: 12. Germline CDR1 reads SGDLS; CDR2 reads YYNGEE. The CDR3 sequence is 17 residues long. CDR3 bases: TGTGCCAGCAGCGTAAATACGAACAGGGGGGTTCCCACTGAAGCTTTCTTT. This translates into CASSVNTNRGVPTEAFF.

The genes are TRBV7-3 and TRBJ2-2; D ambiguous. This CDR3 comprises 16 residues. V lost 2 bases and J lost 0, with 10 bases in between. CDR1 SGHTA and CDR2 FQGTGA come from the germline V gene. CDR3 protein: CASSLYSGSNTGELFF. The CDR3 DNA reads as TGTGCCAGCAGCTTATATAGTGGATCGAACACCGGGGAGCTGTTTTTT.

The V call is TRBV12-5, the J call TRBJ2-5, with D unclear. The V gene lost 1 base and the J gene lost 2 bases, with 20 bases spanning the gap. Germline-derived CDR1 and CDR2 are LGHNT and FRNRAP. The CDR3 loop spans 18 amino acids. DNA of the CDR3: TGTGCTAGTGGTTTGGCGCCTCCGGGCGGTGTATGGCAAGAGACCCAGTACTTC. Protein sequence: CASGLAPPGGVWQETQYF.

This chain connects TRBV30 to TRBJ1-1, with D unresolved. Germline lookup yields CDR1 GTSNPN and CDR2 SVGIG (reference sequence). CDR3 size: 13 residues. V was shortened by 2 bases and J by 3 bases, with 10 bases between the two germline ends. The CDR3 region is CAWSRPPDTEAFF. The CDR3 coding sequence is TGTGCCTGGAGTCGCCCCCCTGACACTGAAGCTTTCTTT.

This chain connects TRBV29-1 to TRBJ2-2; 8 positions agree with TRBD2. Germline V gene data show CDR1 as SQVTM and CDR2 as ANQGSEA. Germline trimming cut 6 bases from V and 1 base from J; bases unmatched to any gene: 7. The CDR3 is 15 residues long. The CDR3 loop is CSVIDGTRNTGELFF. As DNA, the CDR3 is TGCAGCGTAATAGACGGGACTAGGAACACCGGGGAGCTGTTTTTT.

V is TRBV28 and J is TRBJ2-7, with 8 bases that match TRBD1. This CDR3 contains 14 residues. Per the germline V gene, CDR1 is MDHEN and CDR2 is SYDVKM. The V segment lost 6 bases and the J segment 3 bases; nucleotides outside the gene matches: 7. This chain's CDR3 is CASRPGQGYYEQYF. The CDR3 bases are TGTGCCAGCAGACCCGGACAGGGTTACTACGAGCAGTACTTC.

The rearrangement uses TRBV28 and TRBJ2-3, with 9 bases fitting TRBD2. Losses at the gene ends were 2 bases for V and 4 bases for J; bases not matched to a gene: 7. Germline-derived CDR1 and CDR2 are MDHEN and SYDVKM. This CDR3 has 16 amino acids. The CDR3 nucleotides read TGTGCCAGCAGTTTAGTTAGCGGGAGAAGCGCAGATACGCAGTATTTT. It encodes CASSLVSGRSADTQYF.

The chain recombines TRBV4-2 with TRBJ2-5; 9 positions match TRBD2. Trimming took 1 base from V and 6 from J; bases not matched to a gene: 12. The CDR3 has 17 amino acids. CDR1 is LGHNA and CDR2 is YNFKEQ in the germline V gene. DNA for the CDR3: TGTGCCAGCAGCCAAGTACATAGCGGGAGCTACGCAAAGACCCAGTACTTC. The encoded protein is CASSQVHSGSYAKTQYF.

This clone was observed a few times. The V and J genes are TRBV30 and TRBJ1-5, with a weak D call TRBD1 (6 bases). Germline-derived CDR1 and CDR2 are GTSNPN and SVGIG (reference sequence). V was pared by 0 bases and J by 4 bases, with 13 bases between. This CDR3 spans 15 amino acids. CDR3 sequence reads: CAWSVFNDRNQPQHF. CDR3 nucleotides: TGTGCCTGGAGTGTGTTCAATGACAGGAATCAGCCCCAGCATTTT.

The V gene is TRBV30, the J gene TRBJ2-1, with 12 bases lining up with TRBD2. CDR3 length: 13 amino acids. Germline V gene data show CDR1 as GTSNPN and CDR2 as SVGIG (reference sequence). Losses at the gene ends were 4 bases for V and 9 bases for J; bases not matched to a gene: 4. This CDR3 is CAWKLAGGAEQFF. The CDR3 DNA is TGTGCCTGGAAACTAGCGGGAGGTGCTGAGCAGTTCTTC.

The J gene is TRBJ1-5, the V gene TRBV24-1, with 8 bases fitting TRBD1. The V and J ends lost 5 bases and 4 bases, in that order; junction bases with no gene match: 9. Per the germline V gene, CDR1 is KGHDR and CDR2 is SFDVKD. The CDR3 contains 16 residues. CDR3 sequence (DNA): TGTGCCACCAGTGGAACCACAGGGGGTCTGAATCAGCCCCAGCATTTT. Its translation: CATSGTTGGLNQPQHF.

This chain joins TRBV29-1 and TRBJ1-1; D gene ambiguous. Germline values: CDR1 SQVTM, CDR2 ANQGSEA. The CDR3 consists of 15 residues. Trimming took off 8 bases at V and 8 bases at J, with 27 bases between the two ends. Here the CDR3 reads CSIKDGLFNPGEAFF. DNA of the CDR3: TGCAGCATTAAAGATGGGTTATTTAATCCGGGAGAAGCTTTCTTT.

This clone came up a few times. J is TRBJ2-5 and V is TRBV28, with TRBD1 matching over 7 bases. Trimming cost V 5 bases and J 3 bases; bases outside gene matches: 9. The length of the CDR3 is 15 residues. Germline lookup yields CDR1 MDHEN and CDR2 SYDVKM. CDR3 region: CASSQARRGKETQYF. CDR3 DNA: TGTGCCAGCAGTCAAGCCCGCAGGGGGAAAGAGACCCAGTACTTC.

This chain links TRBV29-1 with TRBJ1-1; 7 nucleotides align to TRBD1. The CDR3 contains 14 residues. The V and J ends lost 1 base and 3 bases, in that order; junction bases with no gene match: 5. Germline CDR1 reads SQVTM; CDR2 reads ANQGSEA. Here the CDR3 reads CSVEGRGRHTEAFF. In DNA form, the CDR3 reads TGCAGCGTTGAAGGGAGGGGGCGGCACACTGAAGCTTTCTTT.